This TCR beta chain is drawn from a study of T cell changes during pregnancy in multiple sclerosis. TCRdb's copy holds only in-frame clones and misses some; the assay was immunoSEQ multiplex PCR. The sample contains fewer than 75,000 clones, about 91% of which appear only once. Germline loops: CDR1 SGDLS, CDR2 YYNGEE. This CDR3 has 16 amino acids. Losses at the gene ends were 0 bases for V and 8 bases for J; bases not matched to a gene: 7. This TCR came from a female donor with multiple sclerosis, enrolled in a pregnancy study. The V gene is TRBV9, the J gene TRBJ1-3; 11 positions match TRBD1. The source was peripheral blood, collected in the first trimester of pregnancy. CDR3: CASSVDNMDRGHTIYF. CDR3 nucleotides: TGTGCCAGCAGCGTAGATAATATGGACAGGGGGCACACCATATATTTT.